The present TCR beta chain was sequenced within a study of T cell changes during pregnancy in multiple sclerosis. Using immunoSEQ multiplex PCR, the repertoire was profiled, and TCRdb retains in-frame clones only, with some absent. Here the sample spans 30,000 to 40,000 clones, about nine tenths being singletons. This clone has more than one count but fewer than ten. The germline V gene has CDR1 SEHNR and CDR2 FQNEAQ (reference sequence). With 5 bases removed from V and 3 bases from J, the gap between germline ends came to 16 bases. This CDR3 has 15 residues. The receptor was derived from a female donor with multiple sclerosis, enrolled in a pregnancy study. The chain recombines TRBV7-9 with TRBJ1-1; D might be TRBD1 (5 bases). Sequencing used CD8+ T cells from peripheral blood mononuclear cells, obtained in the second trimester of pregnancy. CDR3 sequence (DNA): TGTGCCAGCAGCGGGGGGTGGTTTGAGGACACTGAAGCTTTCTTT. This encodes CASSGGWFEDTEAFF.